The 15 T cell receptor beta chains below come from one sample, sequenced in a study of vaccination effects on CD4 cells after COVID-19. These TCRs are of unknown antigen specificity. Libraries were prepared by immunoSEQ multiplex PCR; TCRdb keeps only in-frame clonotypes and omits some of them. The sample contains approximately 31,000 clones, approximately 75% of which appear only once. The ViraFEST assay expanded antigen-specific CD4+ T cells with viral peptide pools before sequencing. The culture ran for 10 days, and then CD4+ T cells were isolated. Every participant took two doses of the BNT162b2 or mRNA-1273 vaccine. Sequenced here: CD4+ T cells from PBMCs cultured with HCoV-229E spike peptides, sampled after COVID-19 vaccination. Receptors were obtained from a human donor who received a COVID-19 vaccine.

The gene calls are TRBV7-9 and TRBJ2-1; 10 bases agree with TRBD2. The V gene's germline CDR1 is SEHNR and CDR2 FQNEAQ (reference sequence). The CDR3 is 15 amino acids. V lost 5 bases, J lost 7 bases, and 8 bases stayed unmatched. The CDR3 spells CASSQGLARRNEQFF. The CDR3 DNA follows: TGTGCCAGCAGCCAGGGACTAGCGAGGAGGAATGAGCAGTTCTTC.

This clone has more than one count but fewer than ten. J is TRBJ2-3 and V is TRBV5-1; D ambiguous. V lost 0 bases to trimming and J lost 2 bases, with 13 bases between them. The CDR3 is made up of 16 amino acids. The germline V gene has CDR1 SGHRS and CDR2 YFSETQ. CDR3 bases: TGCGCCAGCAGCTTGGCCATCGGACGGTCCACAGATACGCAGTATTTT. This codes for CASSLAIGRSTDTQYF. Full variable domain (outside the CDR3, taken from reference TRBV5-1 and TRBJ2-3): KAGVTQTPRYLIKTRGQQVTLSCSPISGHRSVSWYQQTPGQGLQFLFEYFSETQRNKGNFPGRFSGRQFSNSRSEMNVSTLELGDSALYLCASSLAIGRSTDTQYFGPGTRLTVL.

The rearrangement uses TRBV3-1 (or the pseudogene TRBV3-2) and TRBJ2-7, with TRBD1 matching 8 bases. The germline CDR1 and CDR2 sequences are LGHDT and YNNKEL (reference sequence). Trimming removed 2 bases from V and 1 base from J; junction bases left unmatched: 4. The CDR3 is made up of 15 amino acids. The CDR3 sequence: CASSQRQGISYEQYF. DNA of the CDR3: TGTGCCAGCAGCCAACGACAGGGGATATCCTACGAGCAGTACTTC.

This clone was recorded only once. The DNA for the CDR3 is TGCGCCAGCAGCTCTCTAGGACAGGGACAAGCGAACACCGGGGAGCTGTTTTTT. Protein: CASSSLGQGQANTGELFF. The rearrangement links TRBV5-1 to TRBJ2-2; 8 nucleotides align to TRBD1. CDR3 length: 18 residues. V was clipped by 3 bases and J by 0 bases; unmatched bases: 10. Germline V lookup: CDR1 SGHRS, CDR2 YFSETQ.

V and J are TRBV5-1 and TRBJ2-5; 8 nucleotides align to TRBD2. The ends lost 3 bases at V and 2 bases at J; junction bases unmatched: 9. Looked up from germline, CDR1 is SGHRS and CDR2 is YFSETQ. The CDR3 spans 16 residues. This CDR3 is CASSSGPGLAQETQYF. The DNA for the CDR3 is TGCGCCAGCAGCTCGGGACCTGGACTAGCTCAAGAGACCCAGTACTTC. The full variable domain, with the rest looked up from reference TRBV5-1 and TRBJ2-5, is KAGVTQTPRYLIKTRGQQVTLSCSPISGHRSVSWYQQTPGQGLQFLFEYFSETQRNKGNFPGRFSGRQFSNSRSEMNVSTLELGDSALYLCASSSGPGLAQETQYFGPGTRLLVL.

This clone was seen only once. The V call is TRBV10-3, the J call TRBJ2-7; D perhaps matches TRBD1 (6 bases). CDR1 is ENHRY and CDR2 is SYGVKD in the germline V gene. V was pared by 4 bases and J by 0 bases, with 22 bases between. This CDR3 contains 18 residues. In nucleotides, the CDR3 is TGTGCCATCAGTGTCTCCCAGGGGTGGGCAGGAATCTCCTACGAGCAGTACTTC. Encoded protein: CAISVSQGWAGISYEQYF.

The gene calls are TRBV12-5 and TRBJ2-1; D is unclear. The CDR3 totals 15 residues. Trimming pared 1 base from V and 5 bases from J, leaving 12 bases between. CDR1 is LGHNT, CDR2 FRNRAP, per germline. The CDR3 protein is CASGLAPSHNNEQFF. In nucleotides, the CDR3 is TGTGCTAGTGGTTTGGCCCCCAGCCATAACAATGAGCAGTTCTTC.

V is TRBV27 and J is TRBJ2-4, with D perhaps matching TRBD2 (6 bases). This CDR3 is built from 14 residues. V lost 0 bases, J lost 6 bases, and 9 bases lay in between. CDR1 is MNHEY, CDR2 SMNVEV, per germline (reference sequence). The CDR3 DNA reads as TGTGCCAGCAGTTTATCGGGAGGAGTAAACATTCAGTACTTC. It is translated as CASSLSGGVNIQYF.

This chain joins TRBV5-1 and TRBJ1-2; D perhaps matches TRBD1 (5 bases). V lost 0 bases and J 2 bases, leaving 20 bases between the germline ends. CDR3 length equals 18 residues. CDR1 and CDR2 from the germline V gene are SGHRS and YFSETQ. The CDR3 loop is CASSLGFPGRRINYGYTF. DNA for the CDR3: TGCGCCAGCAGCTTGGGATTTCCGGGACGGAGGATCAACTATGGCTACACCTTC.

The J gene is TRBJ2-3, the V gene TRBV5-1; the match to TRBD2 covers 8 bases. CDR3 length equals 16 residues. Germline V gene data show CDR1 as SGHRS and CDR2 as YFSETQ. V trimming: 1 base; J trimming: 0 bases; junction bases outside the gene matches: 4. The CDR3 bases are TGCGCCAGCAGCTTGACGATAGCGGGGAGCACAGATACGCAGTATTTT. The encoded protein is CASSLTIAGSTDTQYF.

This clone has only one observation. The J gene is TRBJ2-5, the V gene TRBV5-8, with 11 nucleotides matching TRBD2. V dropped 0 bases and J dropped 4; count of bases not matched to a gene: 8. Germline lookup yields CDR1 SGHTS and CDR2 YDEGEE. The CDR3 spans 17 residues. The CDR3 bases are TGTGCCAGCAGCTTGGCGCTAGCGGGGGGATCCCGAGAGACCCAGTACTTC. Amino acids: CASSLALAGGSRETQYF.

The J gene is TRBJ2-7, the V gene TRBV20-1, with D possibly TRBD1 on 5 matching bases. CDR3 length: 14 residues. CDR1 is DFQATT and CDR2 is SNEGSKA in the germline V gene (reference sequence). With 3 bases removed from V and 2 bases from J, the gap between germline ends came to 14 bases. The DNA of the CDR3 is TGCAGTGCTAGTCAGGGCCCCGAAACCTACGAGCAGTACTTC. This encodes CSASQGPETYEQYF.

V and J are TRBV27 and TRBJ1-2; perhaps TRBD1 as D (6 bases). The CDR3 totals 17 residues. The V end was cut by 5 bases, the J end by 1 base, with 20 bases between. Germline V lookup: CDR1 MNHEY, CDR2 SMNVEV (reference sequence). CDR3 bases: TGTGCCAGCAGTGAAGGGGGGGGCAGAAACTATAACTATGGCTACACCTTC. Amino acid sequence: CASSEGGGRNYNYGYTF.

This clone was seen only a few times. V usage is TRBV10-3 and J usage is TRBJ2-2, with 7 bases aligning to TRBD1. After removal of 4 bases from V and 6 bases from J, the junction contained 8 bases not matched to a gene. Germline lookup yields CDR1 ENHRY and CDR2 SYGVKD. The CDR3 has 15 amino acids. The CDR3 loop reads CAISGTGSISGELFF. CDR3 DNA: TGTGCCATCAGTGGGACAGGTTCCATCTCCGGGGAGCTGTTTTTT.

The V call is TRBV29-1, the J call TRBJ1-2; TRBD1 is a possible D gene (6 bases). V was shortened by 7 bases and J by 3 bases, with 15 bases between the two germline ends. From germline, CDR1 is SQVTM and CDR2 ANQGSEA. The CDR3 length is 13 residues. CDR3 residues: CSARQATDYGYTF. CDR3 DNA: TGCAGCGCCAGACAGGCGACTGACTATGGCTACACCTTC.